The clone carrying this TCR beta chain has ten or more counts. This CDR3 is built from 15 residues. CDR1 and CDR2 from the germline V gene are MNHEY and SVGAGI. V lost 5 bases, J lost 4 bases, and 18 bases lay in between. The sample is drawn from a study of early T cells in non-severe SARS-CoV-2 infection. TCRdb recomputed calls from the 5' RACE reads with MiXCR, one row per CDR3 protein. The sample has over 30,000 distinct CDR3 sequences, approximately 5.1% seen once. The sample was whole blood, taken at baseline. The source is an adult who was a healthcare worker with PCR-confirmed SARS-CoV-2 infection or an uninfected control (not recorded which). V usage is TRBV6-5 and J usage is TRBJ2-7; either TRBD1 or TRBD2 may fit D (6 bases each). The CDR3 spells CASSTIGGGTYEQYF. In DNA form, the CDR3 reads TGTGCCAGCAGTACGATAGGGGGAGGAACGTACGAGCAGTACTTC.